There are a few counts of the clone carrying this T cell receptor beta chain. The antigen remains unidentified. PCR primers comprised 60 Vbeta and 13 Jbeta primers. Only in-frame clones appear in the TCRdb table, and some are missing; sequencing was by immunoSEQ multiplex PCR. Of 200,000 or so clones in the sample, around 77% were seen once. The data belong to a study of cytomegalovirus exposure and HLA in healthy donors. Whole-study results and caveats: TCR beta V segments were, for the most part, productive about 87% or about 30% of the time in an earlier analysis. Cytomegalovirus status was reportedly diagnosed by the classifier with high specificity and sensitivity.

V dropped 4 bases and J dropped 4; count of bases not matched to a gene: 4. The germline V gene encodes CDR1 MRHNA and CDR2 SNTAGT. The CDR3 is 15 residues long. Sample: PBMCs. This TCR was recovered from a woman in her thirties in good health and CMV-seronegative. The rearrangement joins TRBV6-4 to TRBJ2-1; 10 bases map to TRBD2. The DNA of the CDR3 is TGTGCCAGCAGTGCTCTAGCGGGGGCTTACAATGAGCAGTTCTTC. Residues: CASSALAGAYNEQFF.